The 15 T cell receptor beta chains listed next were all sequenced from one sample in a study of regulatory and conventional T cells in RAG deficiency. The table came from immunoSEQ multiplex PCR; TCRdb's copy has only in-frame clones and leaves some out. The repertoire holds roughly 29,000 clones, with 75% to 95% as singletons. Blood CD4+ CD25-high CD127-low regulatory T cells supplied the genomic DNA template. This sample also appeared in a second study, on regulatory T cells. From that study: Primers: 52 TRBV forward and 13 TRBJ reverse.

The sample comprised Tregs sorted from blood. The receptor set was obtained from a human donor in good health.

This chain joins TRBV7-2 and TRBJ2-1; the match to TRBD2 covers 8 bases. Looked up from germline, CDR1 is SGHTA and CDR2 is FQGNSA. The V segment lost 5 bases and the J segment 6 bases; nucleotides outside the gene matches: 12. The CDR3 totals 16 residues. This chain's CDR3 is CASSELPGLGFNEQFF. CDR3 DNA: TGTGCCAGCAGCGAACTGCCGGGACTAGGTTTCAATGAGCAGTTCTTC.

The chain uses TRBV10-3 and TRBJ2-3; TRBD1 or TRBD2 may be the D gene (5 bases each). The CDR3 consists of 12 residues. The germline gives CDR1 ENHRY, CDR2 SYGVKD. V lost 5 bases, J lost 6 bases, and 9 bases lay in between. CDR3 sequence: CAISPEGDTQYF. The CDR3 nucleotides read TGTGCCATCAGTCCCGAGGGGGATACGCAGTATTTT.

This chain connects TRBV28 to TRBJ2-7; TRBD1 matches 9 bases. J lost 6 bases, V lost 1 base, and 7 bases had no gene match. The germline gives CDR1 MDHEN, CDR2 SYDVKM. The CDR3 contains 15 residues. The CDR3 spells CASSLSGQGLGEQYF. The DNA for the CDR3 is TGTGCCAGCAGTTTATCGGGACAGGGATTGGGCGAGCAGTACTTC.

CDR3 in DNA: TGTGCCAGCAGCGAGGGACCCAGATACGAGCAGTACTTC. Its protein is CASSEGPRYEQYF. The chain carries TRBV7-9 and TRBJ2-7, with D perhaps being TRBD1 or TRBD2 (5 bases each). Germline V gives CDR1 SEHNR, CDR2 FQNEAQ (reference sequence). Trimming cost V 5 bases and J 4 bases, with 12 bases left between them. The CDR3 is made up of 13 amino acids.

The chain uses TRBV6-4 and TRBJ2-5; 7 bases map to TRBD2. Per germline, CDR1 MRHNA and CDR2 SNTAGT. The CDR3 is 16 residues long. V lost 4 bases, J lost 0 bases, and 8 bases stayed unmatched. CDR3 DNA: TGTGCCAGCAGTGCTTGGGGGACTACGTACCAAGAGACCCAGTACTTC. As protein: CASSAWGTTYQETQYF.

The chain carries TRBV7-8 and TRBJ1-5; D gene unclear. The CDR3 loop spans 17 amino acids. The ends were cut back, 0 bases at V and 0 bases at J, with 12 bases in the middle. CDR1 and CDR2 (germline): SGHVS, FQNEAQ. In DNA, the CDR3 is TGTGCCAGCAGCTTAGCAGCTCCAGTCCTTAGCAATCAGCCCCAGCATTTT. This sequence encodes CASSLAAPVLSNQPQHF. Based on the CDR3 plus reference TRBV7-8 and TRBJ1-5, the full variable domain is GAGVSQSPRYKVAKRGQDVALRCDPISGHVSLFWYQQALGQGPEFLTYFQNEAQLDKSGLPSDRFFAERPEGSVSTLKIQRTQQEDSAVYLCASSLAAPVLSNQPQHFGDGTRLSIL.

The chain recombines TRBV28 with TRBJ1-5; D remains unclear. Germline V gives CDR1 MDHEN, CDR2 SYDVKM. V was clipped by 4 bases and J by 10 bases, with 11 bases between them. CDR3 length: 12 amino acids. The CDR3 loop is CASSWKREPQHF. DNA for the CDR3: TGTGCCAGCAGTTGGAAAAGGGAACCCCAGCATTTT.

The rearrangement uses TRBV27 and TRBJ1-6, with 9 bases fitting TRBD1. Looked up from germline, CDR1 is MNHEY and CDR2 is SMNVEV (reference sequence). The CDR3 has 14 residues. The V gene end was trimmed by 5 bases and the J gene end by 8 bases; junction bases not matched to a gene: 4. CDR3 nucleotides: TGTGCCAGCAGTAAGGGACAGGGACATTCACCCCTCCACTTT. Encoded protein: CASSKGQGHSPLHF.

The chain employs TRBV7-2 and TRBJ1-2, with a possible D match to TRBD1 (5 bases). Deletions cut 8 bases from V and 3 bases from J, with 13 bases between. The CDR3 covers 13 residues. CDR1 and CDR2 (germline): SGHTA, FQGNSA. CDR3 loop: CASAPGRDYGYTF. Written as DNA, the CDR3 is TGTGCCAGCGCCCCGGGCAGGGACTATGGCTACACCTTC.

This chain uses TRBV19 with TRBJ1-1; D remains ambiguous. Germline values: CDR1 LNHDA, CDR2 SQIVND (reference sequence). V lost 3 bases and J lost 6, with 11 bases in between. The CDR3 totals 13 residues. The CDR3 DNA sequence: TGTGCCAGTAGTATGCGTGTCTGGTCTGAAGCTTTCTTT. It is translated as CASSMRVWSEAFF.

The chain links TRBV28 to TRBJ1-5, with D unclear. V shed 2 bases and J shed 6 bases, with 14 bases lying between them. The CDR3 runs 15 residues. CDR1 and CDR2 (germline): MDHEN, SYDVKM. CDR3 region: CASSLTFGVGQPQHF. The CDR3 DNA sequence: TGTGCCAGCAGTTTAACCTTCGGGGTAGGTCAGCCCCAGCATTTT.

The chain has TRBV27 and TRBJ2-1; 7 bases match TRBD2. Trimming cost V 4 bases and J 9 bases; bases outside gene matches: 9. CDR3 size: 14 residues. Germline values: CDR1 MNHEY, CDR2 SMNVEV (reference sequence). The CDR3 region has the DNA TGTGCCAGCAGTTCCAGGACTAGTTCAGCTGAGCAGTTCTTC. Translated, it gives CASSSRTSSAEQFF.

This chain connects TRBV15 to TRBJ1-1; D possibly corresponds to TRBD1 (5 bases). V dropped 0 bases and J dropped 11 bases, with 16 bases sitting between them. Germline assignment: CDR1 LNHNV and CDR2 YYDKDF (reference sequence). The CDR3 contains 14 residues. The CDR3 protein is CATSRDRGGLVAFF. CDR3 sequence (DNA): TGTGCCACCAGCAGAGATCGGGGGGGACTAGTGGCTTTCTTT.

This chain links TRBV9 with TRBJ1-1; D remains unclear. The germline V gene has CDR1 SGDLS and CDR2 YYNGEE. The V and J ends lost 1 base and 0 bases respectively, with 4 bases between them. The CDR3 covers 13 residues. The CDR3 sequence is CASSVKVNTEAFF. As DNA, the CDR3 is TGTGCCAGCAGCGTAAAGGTGAACACTGAAGCTTTCTTT.

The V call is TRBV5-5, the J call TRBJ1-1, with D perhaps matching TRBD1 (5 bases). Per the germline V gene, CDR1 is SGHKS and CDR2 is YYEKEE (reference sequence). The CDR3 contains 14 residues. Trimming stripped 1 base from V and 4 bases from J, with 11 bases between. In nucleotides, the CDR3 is TGTGCCAGCAGCTTGCTGGGGGAGGGCACTGAAGCTTTCTTT. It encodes CASSLLGEGTEAFF.